Below are 26 T cell receptor beta chains sequenced from a single sample in a study of human T cells and chemical hapten exposure. Time point: patch test 1, 2 weeks after DPC sensitization. Treatment noted: therapeutic diphenylcyclopropenone sensitization with weekly scalp DPC. MiXCR, applied by TCRdb to the RACE reads, yields one record per CDR3 protein. The data hold around 110,000 distinct CDR3 sequences, with 9.5% to 13% observed a single time. The sample here was whole blood, taken in connection with sensitization to the hapten diphenylcyclopropenone (DPC). These TCRs come from a woman aged 45-65 years with alopecia areata. Some clones in this sample may be carry-over from other donors' samples.

The chain carries TRBV10-3 and TRBJ2-7, with D perhaps assigned TRBD1 or TRBD2 (5 bases each). Per germline, CDR1 ENHRY and CDR2 SYGVKD. The CDR3 has 14 amino acids. Trimming shortened V by 6 bases and J by 4 bases, and 16 bases separated the two germline ends. For the CDR3, the DNA is TGTGCCATCAGCGCTACCGGGACCACTTACGAGCAGTACTTC. This sequence encodes CAISATGTTYEQYF.

Only a few counts were recorded for this clonotype. The gene calls are TRBV4-1 and TRBJ2-1; no definite D call. Germline V lookup: CDR1 MGHRA, CDR2 YSYEKL. The germline V and J ends were trimmed by 4 bases and 5 bases, with 18 bases remaining between them. CDR3 length: 16 amino acids. CDR3 amino acids: CASSLYMSGFNNEQFF. As DNA, the CDR3 is TGCGCCAGCAGCCTCTACATGTCAGGTTTTAACAATGAGCAGTTCTTC.

This clonotype turned up a few times. The gene calls are TRBV6-5 and TRBJ2-7; no firm D call. The germline CDR1 and CDR2 sequences are MNHEY and SVGAGI. Trimming took off 11 bases at V and 2 bases at J, with 19 bases between the two ends. CDR3 length: 14 amino acids. The CDR3 loop reads CASKSSVSTYEQYF. The CDR3, as DNA: TGTGCCTCCAAATCTTCGGTATCCACCTACGAGCAGTACTTC.

This clonotype was seen repeatedly, ten times or more. The chain joins TRBV4-1 to TRBJ2-5; D is unresolved. Germline V gene data show CDR1 as MGHRA and CDR2 as YSYEKL. V lost 5 bases and J lost 1, with 11 bases in between. The CDR3 loop spans 14 amino acids. CDR3 region: CASSERIAQETQYF. The CDR3 DNA reads TGCGCCAGCAGCGAAAGGATAGCCCAAGAGACCCAGTACTTC.

At least ten counts were recorded for this clonotype. The V and J genes are TRBV25-1 and TRBJ1-2; D is possibly TRBD1 (5 bases). Germline values: CDR1 MGHDK, CDR2 SYGVNS. This CDR3 has 12 amino acids. Trimming removed 4 bases at V and 7 bases at J, with 10 bases between. CDR3 bases: TGTGCCAGCAGTGTCTCGAGGGGTGGCTACACCTTC. As protein: CASSVSRGGYTF.

The rearrangement links TRBV20-1 to TRBJ1-6; TRBD1 agrees at 8 bases. The V gene end was trimmed by 7 bases and the J gene end by 10 bases; junction bases not matched to a gene: 9. The CDR3 has 13 residues. Germline CDR1 and CDR2: DFQATT and SNEGSKA (reference sequence). The CDR3 nucleotides are TGCAGTGTCACTCAGGGGGCAGAGTCACCCCTCCACTTT. Translating gives CSVTQGAESPLHF.

This clonotype was recorded a few times. The chain carries TRBV4-3 and TRBJ2-1; tentatively, D is TRBD2 (6 bases). The CDR3 extends over 13 amino acids. From germline, CDR1 is LGHNA and CDR2 YSLEER. Trimming stripped 0 bases from V and 10 bases from J, with 10 bases between. CDR3 sequence: CASSQERRGEQFF. CDR3 sequence (DNA): TGCGCCAGCAGCCAAGAGAGGAGGGGAGAGCAGTTCTTC.

At least ten counts were recorded for this clonotype. V is TRBV18 and J is TRBJ2-1; TRBD2 matches 7 bases. Germline trimming cut 2 bases from V and 4 bases from J; bases unmatched to any gene: 5. CDR3 length: 15 residues. Germline values: CDR1 KGHSH, CDR2 LQKENI. CDR3 coding DNA: TGTGCCAGCTCACCAATCGACGGGAGGTACAATGAGCAGTTCTTC. Translating it yields CASSPIDGRYNEQFF.

The V gene is TRBV7-8, the J gene TRBJ1-2; D not resolved. The CDR3 extends over 12 amino acids. In germline, CDR1 is SGHVS, CDR2 FQNEAQ. V lost 0 bases and J 5 bases, leaving 4 bases between the germline ends. Here the CDR3 reads CASSLAGYGYTF. DNA of the CDR3: TGTGCCAGCAGCTTAGCGGGATATGGCTACACCTTC.

Concerning this clonotype: An end of the junction does not agree with germline; a read error may underlie this. The gene calls are TRBV7-2 and TRBJ2-1; 9 bases map to TRBD2. Germline CDR1 SGHTA, CDR2 FQGNSA. This CDR3 region has 15 residues. The CDR3 DNA is TGTGTCAGCAGCTTAGCGACTAGCGGCTACAATGAGCAGTTCTTC. Protein sequence: CVSSLATSGYNEQFF.

For this clonotype: The junction and the germline gene differ at one end; a read error may be behind it. The J gene is TRBJ2-6, the V gene TRBV5-1; TRBD1 aligns across 8 bases. This CDR3 contains 15 residues. Per the germline V gene, CDR1 is SGHRS and CDR2 is YFSETQ. The CDR3 DNA is TGCACCAGCAGCCTGGGACAGGCTGGGGCCAACGTCCTGACTTTC. Encoded protein: CTSSLGQAGANVLTF.

The sample holds many counts of this clonotype. This chain connects TRBV7-9 to TRBJ1-2; D is ambiguous. In germline, CDR1 is SEHNR, CDR2 FQNEAQ (reference sequence). The CDR3 covers 14 residues. Trimming shortened V by 4 bases and J by 4 bases, and 13 bases separated the two germline ends. CDR3 in amino acids: CASSSLKGPYGYTF. The CDR3 DNA sequence: TGTGCCAGCAGCTCTTTGAAAGGGCCCTATGGCTACACCTTC. The full variable domain, its missing parts supplied by reference TRBV7-9 and TRBJ1-2, is DTGVSQNPRHKITKRGQNVTFRCDPISEHNRLYWYRQTLGQGPEFLTYFQNEAQLEKSRLLSDRFSAERPKGSFSTLEIQRTEQGDSAMYLCASSSLKGPYGYTFGSGTRLTVV.

This clonotype was observed at least ten times. This chain joins TRBV28 and TRBJ1-1; D might be TRBD1 (5 bases). V was trimmed by 3 bases and J by 8 bases, leaving 7 bases between them. CDR3 size: 11 residues. Germline CDR1 MDHEN, CDR2 SYDVKM. CDR3 nucleotides: TGTGCCAGCAGTTTGAACAGGGAAGCTTTCTTT. It codes for CASSLNREAFF.

This clonotype was observed many times. The V call is TRBV7-2, the J call TRBJ2-2, with TRBD2 matching over 7 bases. Germline CDR1 is SGHTA and CDR2 is FQGNSA. The V segment lost 3 bases and the J segment 6 bases; nucleotides outside the gene matches: 1. This CDR3 is built from 13 residues. CDR3 protein: CASSFTSAGELFF. The CDR3 DNA follows: TGTGCCAGCAGCTTTACTAGCGCCGGGGAGCTGTTTTTT.

This clonotype appeared a few times. The CDR3 reads CASSEFGGRLTEAFF. In DNA, the CDR3 is TGCGCCAGCAGTGAGTTCGGGGGGCGATTGACTGAAGCTTTCTTT. The gene calls are TRBV10-1 and TRBJ1-1, with D possibly matching TRBD1 (6 bases). The ends were cut back, 1 base at V and 5 bases at J, with 14 bases in the middle. The germline CDR1 and CDR2 sequences are WNHNN and SYGVQD (reference sequence). CDR3 size: 15 residues.

This clonotype has more than one count but fewer than ten. The gene calls are TRBV4-1 and TRBJ2-5, with TRBD1 matching 8 bases. CDR3 length: 14 amino acids. Trimming took 1 base from V and 4 from J; bases not matched to a gene: 2. The germline CDR1 and CDR2 sequences are MGHRA and YSYEKL. CDR3 sequence: CASSQADRVETQYF. CDR3 sequence (DNA): TGCGCCAGCAGCCAAGCGGACAGGGTAGAGACCCAGTACTTC.

This clonotype was recorded at least ten times. The chain is built from TRBV7-2 and TRBJ2-3, with a possible D match to TRBD1 (5 bases). The CDR3 is made up of 15 amino acids. V dropped 5 bases and J dropped 0 bases, with 12 bases sitting between them. CDR1 is SGHTA and CDR2 is FQGNSA in the germline V gene. The CDR3 sequence: CASSPGQGSTDTQYF. CDR3 DNA sequence: TGTGCCAGCAGCCCAGGTCAGGGCAGCACAGATACGCAGTATTTT. Full variable domain (missing parts from reference TRBV7-2 and TRBJ2-3): GAGVSQSPSNKVTEKGKDVELRCDPISGHTALYWYRQSLGQGLEFLIYFQGNSAPDKSGLPSDRFSAERTGGSVSTLTIQRTQQEDSAVYLCASSPGQGSTDTQYFGPGTRLTVL.

This clonotype has ten or more counts. The chain joins TRBV20-1 to TRBJ2-7, with 8 bases identical to TRBD1. Germline CDR1 and CDR2: DFQATT and SNEGSKA (reference sequence). V was clipped by 1 base and J by 6 bases; unmatched bases: 8. The CDR3 is made up of 14 amino acids. CDR3 region: CSARGWTGSGEQYF. The CDR3 DNA reads TGCAGTGCTAGAGGTTGGACAGGGTCGGGCGAGCAGTACTTC.

This clonotype has at least ten counts. This sequence joins TRBV6-6 and TRBJ2-1; either TRBD1 or TRBD2 may supply D (5 bases each). There are 16 residues in the CDR3. Germline assignment: CDR1 MNHNY and CDR2 SVGAGI (reference sequence). Trimming stripped 4 bases from V and 3 bases from J, with 16 bases between. The CDR3 DNA is TGTGCCAGCAGTTCCGCCGGGGCCGACGACTACAATGAGCAGTTCTTC. Translated, it gives CASSSAGADDYNEQFF.

This clonotype occurred a few times. The chain recombines TRBV19 with TRBJ2-7; D is ambiguous. Trimming shortened V by 2 bases and J by 4 bases, and 12 bases separated the two germline ends. The CDR3 runs 14 residues. In germline, CDR1 is LNHDA, CDR2 SQIVND (reference sequence). The CDR3 DNA is TGTGCCAGTAGTATATCTGGACGGCGTTACGAGCAGTACTTC. This translates into CASSISGRRYEQYF.

The sample holds many counts of this clonotype. This chain joins TRBV25-1 and TRBJ2-7; TRBD1 is a possible D gene (5 bases). Between the trimmed V and J ends, which lost 8 bases and 0 bases, there was a span of 14 bases. Germline V gene data show CDR1 as MGHDK and CDR2 as SYGVNS. This CDR3 is built from 14 residues. CDR3 sequence: CASLDERGSYEQYF. CDR3 nucleotide sequence: TGTGCCAGCCTCGACGAAAGGGGCTCCTACGAGCAGTACTTC.

This clonotype was counted many times. This rearrangement joins TRBV18 to TRBJ2-7, with unresolved D. The V end lost 1 base, the J end lost 3 bases, and 7 bases lay between the germline ends. CDR1 and CDR2 from the germline V gene are KGHSH and LQKENI. The CDR3 has 13 amino acids. For the CDR3, the DNA is TGTGCCAGCTCACCACGAAGGTTCTACGAGCAGTACTTC. Its translation is CASSPRRFYEQYF.

A few counts support this clonotype. The V call is TRBV29-1, the J call TRBJ1-1, with D possibly being TRBD1 (5 bases). V shed 3 bases and J shed 0 bases, with 8 bases lying between them. The CDR3 totals 13 residues. Germline V gene sequence: CDR1 SQVTM, CDR2 ANQGSEA. The CDR3 spells CSVEARVNTEAFF. The CDR3, as DNA: TGCAGCGTTGAGGCCAGGGTGAACACTGAAGCTTTCTTT.

A single count supports this clonotype. CDR3 sequence reads: CSGGLAGSFTDTQYF. For the CDR3, the DNA is TGCAGTGGTGGACTAGCGGGAAGCTTCACGGATACGCAGTATTTT. This rearrangement joins TRBV20-1 to TRBJ2-3; TRBD2 matches 12 bases. The CDR3 covers 15 residues. Germline V lookup: CDR1 DFQATT, CDR2 SNEGSKA (reference sequence). With V trimmed by 7 bases and J by 6 bases, 11 bases remained unmatched.

This clonotype was detected ten times or more. This sequence joins TRBV5-1 and TRBJ2-3, with 7 nucleotides matching TRBD2. Germline loops: CDR1 SGHRS, CDR2 YFSETQ. V lost 3 bases and J lost 2; bases outside the gene matches: 0. This CDR3 region has 13 residues. Written as DNA, the CDR3 is TGCGCCAGCAGCTGGGACTACACAGATACGCAGTATTTT. Translating it yields CASSWDYTDTQYF.

This clonotype was counted only a few times. The chain joins TRBV5-1 to TRBJ1-2; D might be TRBD1 (5 bases). V lost 5 bases, J lost 7 bases, and 30 bases lay in between. The germline CDR1 and CDR2 sequences are SGHRS and YFSETQ. There are 18 residues in the CDR3. CDR3 nucleotides: TGCGCCAGCAGAACGGGACTAAACCCCCAAGTAGATACTTCTGGCTACACCTTC. Protein product: CASRTGLNPQVDTSGYTF.